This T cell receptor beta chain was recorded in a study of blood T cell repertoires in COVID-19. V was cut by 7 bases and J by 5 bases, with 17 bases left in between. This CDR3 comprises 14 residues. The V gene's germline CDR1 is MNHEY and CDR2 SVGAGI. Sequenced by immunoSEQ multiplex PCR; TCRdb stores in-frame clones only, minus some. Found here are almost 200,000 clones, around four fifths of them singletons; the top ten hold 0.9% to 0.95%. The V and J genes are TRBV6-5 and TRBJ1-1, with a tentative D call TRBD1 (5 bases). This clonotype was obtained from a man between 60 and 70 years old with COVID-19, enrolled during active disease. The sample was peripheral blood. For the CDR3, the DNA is TGTGCCAGCATTGGCAGCGGGGGGAGAACTGAAGCTTTCTTT. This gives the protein CASIGSGGRTEAFF.